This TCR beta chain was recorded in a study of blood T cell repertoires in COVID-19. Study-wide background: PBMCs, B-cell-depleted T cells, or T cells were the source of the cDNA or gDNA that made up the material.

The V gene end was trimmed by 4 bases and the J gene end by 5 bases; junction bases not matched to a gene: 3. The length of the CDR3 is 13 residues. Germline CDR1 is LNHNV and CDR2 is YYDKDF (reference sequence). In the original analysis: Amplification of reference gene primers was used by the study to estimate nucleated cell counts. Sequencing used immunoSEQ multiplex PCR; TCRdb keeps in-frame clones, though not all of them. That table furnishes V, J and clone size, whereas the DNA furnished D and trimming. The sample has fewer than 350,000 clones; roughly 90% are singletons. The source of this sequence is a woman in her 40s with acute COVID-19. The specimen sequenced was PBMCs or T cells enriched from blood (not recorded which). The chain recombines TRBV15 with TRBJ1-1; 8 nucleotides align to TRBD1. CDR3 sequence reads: CATSTRQGTEAFF. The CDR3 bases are TGTGCCACCAGCACCCGACAGGGGACTGAAGCTTTCTTT.